The rows below give T cell receptor beta chains drawn from one sample of a study of control samples from healthy donors and cancer patients. Assay: immunoSEQ multiplex PCR; the TCRdb copy retains only in-frame clones and omits some. Seen here are about 100,000 clones, approximately 82% observed once, and the top ten hold under 8.5%. What was sequenced was blood. The receptors originated from a man between 18 and 29 years old in good health. The CDR3 runs from the conserved cysteine through the conserved F or W. D genes are given only for firm matches. For some rows the clone size is stated as once, few or many, or as a class when expanded; others skip it.

once	TRBD1	TRBV18	TRBJ2-5	TGTGCCAGCTCACCAGTTGGGACAGGGATCCATTGGGGAGAGACCCAGTACTTC	CASSPVGTGIHWGETQYF
.	.	TRBV2	TRBJ1-5	TGTGCCAGCAAAGTGGGGACGGAAAGCAATCAGCCCCAGCATTTT	CASKVGTESNQPQHF
.	.	TRBV20-1	TRBJ1-1	TGCAGTGCTAGAGTGGTAACTGAAGCTTTCTTT	CSARVVTEAFF
.	TRBD2	TRBV19	TRBJ2-2	TGTGCCAGTAGTATAAGAGCGGGGCAACAGAACACCGGGGAGCTGTTTTTT	CASSIRAGQQNTGELFF
few	.	TRBV5-8	TRBJ1-3	TGTGCCAGCAGCCGAAGAAACACCATATATTTT	CASSRRNTIYF
.	.	TRBV7-2	TRBJ1-2	TGTGCCAGCACCACTTTTACTAACTATGGCTACACCTTC	CASTTFTNYGYTF
.	.	TRBV6-6	TRBJ1-4	TGTGCCAGCCGGGGACTAGTGACTAATGAAAAACTGTTTTTT	CASRGLVTNEKLFF
.	.	TRBV15	TRBJ2-7	TGTGCCACCAGCAGGCTAATCGGACTCTCCTACGAGCAGTACTTC	CATSRLIGLSYEQYF
.	TRBD1	TRBV4-1	TRBJ1-6	TGCGCCAGCAGCCAACTCGGGACAGAATATAATTCACCCCTCCACTTT	CASSQLGTEYNSPLHF
few	TRBD2	TRBV7-2	TRBJ2-1	TGTGCCAGCAGGCCCGCGACTAGCGGGGGGGCCAGTGAGCAGTTCTTC	CASRPATSGGASEQFF
.	.	TRBV30	TRBJ2-2	TGTGCCTGGAAAGGGGTCGGGGAGCTGTTTTTT	CAWKGVGELFF
.	.	TRBV30	TRBJ1-2	TGTGCCTGGAGTCCCGACGTAGACTATGGCTACACCTTC	CAWSPDVDYGYTF
.	TRBD2	TRBV29-1	TRBJ2-3	TGCAGCGGCCTGAGACTAGCGGGGAGAACAGATACGCAGTATTTT	CSGLRLAGRTDTQYF
once	TRBD1	TRBV9	TRBJ1-1	TGTGCCAGCAGCGTAGCAGGGGGCGGGGGCATGAACACTGAAGCTTTCTTT	CASSVAGGGGMNTEAFF
.	TRBD2	TRBV9	TRBJ2-5	TGTGCCAGCAGCCCCCGTTTAATGGACGGGGGGAGCCAAGAGACCCAGTACTTC	CASSPRLMDGGSQETQYF
once	TRBD2	TRBV2	TRBJ2-1	TGTGCCAGCAGTGGGGCGGGGGGGCCGGACAATGAGCAGTTCTTC	CASSGAGGPDNEQFF
.	.	TRBV15	TRBJ1-1	TGTGCCACCAGCCCCTTGGGGGGGGCGATGGGGGGCGACACTGAAGCTTTCTTT	CATSPLGGAMGGDTEAFF
.	TRBD1	TRBV18	TRBJ1-1	TGTGCCAGCTCACCCCACGGGGGACAGGAGAACACTGAAGCTTTCTTT	CASSPHGGQENTEAFF
.	.	TRBV4-2	TRBJ2-2	TGTGCCAGCAGCCAATTTGTATACACCGGGGAGCTGTTTTTT	CASSQFVYTGELFF
.	TRBD1	TRBV18	TRBJ2-5	TGTGCCAGCTCACGAGACAGGGGCTATGAGACCCAGTACTTC	CASSRDRGYETQYF
few	TRBD1	TRBV10-1	TRBJ2-3	TGCGCCAGCAGAGGGACAGGGTCGGATACGCAGTATTTT	CASRGTGSDTQYF
many	.	TRBV6-5	TRBJ1-3	TGTGCCAGCAGAAGCCAATCGGGATCCCGAAACACCATATATTTT	CASRSQSGSRNTIYF
.	TRBD1	TRBV5-1	TRBJ2-5	TGCGCCAGCAGCTTGGGGACAGGGGAGGAGACCCAGTACTTC	CASSLGTGEETQYF
.	TRBD1	TRBV13	TRBJ2-3	TGTGCCAGCAGCGTAAGGACAGGGGCGGATACGCAGTATTTT	CASSVRTGADTQYF
.	TRBD1	TRBV20-1	TRBJ2-5	TGCAGTGCTAGTTTGGACAGGGAAGAGACCCAGTACTTC	CSASLDREETQYF
.	TRBD1	TRBV4-1	TRBJ1-2	TGCGCCAGCAGCCGCCTAATCCGGGACAGTAACTATGGCTACACCTTC	CASSRLIRDSNYGYTF
.	TRBD1	TRBV6-5	TRBJ2-7	TGTGCCAGCAGTTACACCCGGGACAGGCTCCACGAGCAGTACTTC	CASSYTRDRLHEQYF
once	.	TRBV6-4	TRBJ2-2	TGTGCCAGCAGTGAGAGGGGGGGGAACACCGGGGAGCTGTTTTTT	CASSERGGNTGELFF
once	.	TRBV3-1/TRBV3-2	TRBJ1-2	TGTGCCAGCAGCCAAGAAGGGACCTACACTAACTATGGCTACACCTTC	CASSQEGTYTNYGYTF
.	TRBD1	TRBV7-8	TRBJ1-5	TGTGCCAGCAGTCACTCGGGACAGGGGGCCCGAGAGCATTTT	CASSHSGQGAREHF
.	.	TRBV20-1	TRBJ1-6	TGCAGTGCTAGTACGGTACCGAATTCACCCCTCCACTTT	CSASTVPNSPLHF
.	.	TRBV19	TRBJ1-5	TGTGCCAGTAGTATAGGAGCAGGGAGCAATCAGCCCCAGCATTTT	CASSIGAGSNQPQHF
.	.	TRBV27	TRBJ1-1	TGTGCCAGCAGTTTAGGGGTTAGGGTTACTGAAGCTTTCTTT	CASSLGVRVTEAFF
.	.	TRBV4-2	TRBJ1-3	TGTGCCAGCAGCCAAGATAGGCGCTCTGGAAACACCATATATTTT	CASSQDRRSGNTIYF
.	TRBD2	TRBV20-1	TRBJ2-5	TGCAGTGCTAGTATGGTAGCGGGGCTGCTGGAGACCCAGTACTTC	CSASMVAGLLETQYF
few	.	TRBV7-9	TRBJ1-1	TGTGCCAGCAGCTTAGTTGGGGACACTGAAGCTTTCTTT	CASSLVGDTEAFF
.	.	TRBV24-1	TRBJ2-5	TGTGCCACCAGTGATCCCGGGACGAACCAAGAGACCCAGTACTTC	CATSDPGTNQETQYF
.	.	TRBV6-6	TRBJ1-1	TGTGCCAGCACCTACGGGGTTGGGGCTTTCTTT	CASTYGVGAFF
.	TRBD2	TRBV5-1	TRBJ2-3	TGCGCCAGCAGCTTGGAGGGGCTAGCGGGGGCCGTTTCCACAGATACGCAGTATTTT	CASSLEGLAGAVSTDTQYF
few	TRBD1	TRBV19	TRBJ1-2	TGTGCCAGTAGTGGGACAGGGTCCCTCTATGGCTACACCTTC	CASSGTGSLYGYTF